The 8 T cell receptor beta chains below come from one sample, sequenced in a study of blood T cell repertoires in COVID-19. Clones were read by immunoSEQ multiplex PCR, and TCRdb kept only the in-frame ones, dropping some. The sample comprises 150,000 to 200,000 clones, 80% of which are singletons, and 6.5% rests with the top ten. The specimen was peripheral blood. These receptors came from a man between 65 and 79 years old with active or convalescent COVID-19.

The CDR3 nucleotides are TGTGCCAGCTCAAAGAATAGACGGGGAAACACAGATACGCAGTATTTT. It translates to CASSKNRRGNTDTQYF. The chain uses TRBV18 and TRBJ2-3; D may be TRBD2 (5 bases). V was trimmed by 5 bases and J by 2 bases, leaving 17 bases between them. The length of the CDR3 is 16 residues. Germline V lookup: CDR1 KGHSH, CDR2 LQKENI.

This chain connects TRBV7-9 to TRBJ1-1; D unresolved. The ends were cut back, 6 bases at V and 5 bases at J, with 13 bases in the middle. CDR1 and CDR2 (germline): SEHNR, FQNEAQ (reference sequence). The CDR3 extends over 13 amino acids. The CDR3 region has the DNA TGTGCCAGCAGTACCCGGGGAGATACTGAAGCTTTCTTT. It codes for CASSTRGDTEAFF.

The V call is TRBV10-3, the J call TRBJ1-2; 8 bases align to TRBD1. Germline CDR1 reads ENHRY; CDR2 reads SYGVKD. Trimming cost V 7 bases and J 6 bases; bases outside gene matches: 4. This CDR3 region has 12 residues. CDR3 protein: CAITTTGDGYTF. As DNA, the CDR3 is TGTGCCATCACTACGACAGGGGATGGCTACACCTTC.

The DNA of the CDR3 is TGCGCCATCAAGGACAGGGGTCCAGACGAGCAGTACTTC. Its protein is CAIKDRGPDEQYF. The V and J genes are TRBV5-1 and TRBJ2-7, with 9 bases fitting TRBD1. Germline loops: CDR1 SGHRS, CDR2 YFSETQ. The CDR3 extends over 13 amino acids. The ends lost 9 bases at V and 5 bases at J; junction bases unmatched: 9.

The gene calls are TRBV30 and TRBJ1-3, with D perhaps matching TRBD1 (6 bases). The germline V and J ends were trimmed by 5 bases and 1 base, with 6 bases remaining between them. The CDR3 covers 12 residues. From germline, CDR1 is GTSNPN and CDR2 SVGIG (reference sequence). The CDR3, as DNA: TGTGCCTGGGGGACATCTGGAAACACCATATATTTT. Translating it yields CAWGTSGNTIYF.

V gene TRBV19 combines with J gene TRBJ2-3; TRBD2 matches 10 bases. The CDR3 runs to 18 residues. V shed 5 bases, J shed 0 bases, and the junction held 11 bases outside the gene matches. Germline CDR1 is LNHDA and CDR2 is SQIVND (reference sequence). The CDR3 region has the DNA TGTGCCAGTAGTCCGCTGGGACTAGCGCTTACTAGCACAGATACGCAGTATTTT. It codes for CASSPLGLALTSTDTQYF.

The V call is TRBV29-1, the J call TRBJ2-5; TRBD2 matches at 10 bases. CDR1 and CDR2 from the germline V gene are SQVTM and ANQGSEA. V lost 8 bases to trimming and J lost 5 bases; unmatched junction nucleotides: 14. The CDR3 totals 15 residues. The CDR3 nucleotides read TGCAGCACCGAGACTGCAGCGGGGGGGCGGGAGACCCAGTACTTC. The encoded protein is CSTETAAGGRETQYF.

The chain recombines TRBV6-6 with TRBJ1-3, with D maybe TRBD1 (5 bases). Germline CDR1 reads MNHNY; CDR2 reads SVGAGI (reference sequence). V lost 4 bases to trimming and J lost 7 bases, with 17 bases between them. The CDR3 covers 15 residues. CDR3 residues: CASSFRESSLNTIYF. Here the CDR3 DNA reads TGTGCCAGCAGTTTCAGGGAAAGTAGTCTGAACACCATATATTTT.